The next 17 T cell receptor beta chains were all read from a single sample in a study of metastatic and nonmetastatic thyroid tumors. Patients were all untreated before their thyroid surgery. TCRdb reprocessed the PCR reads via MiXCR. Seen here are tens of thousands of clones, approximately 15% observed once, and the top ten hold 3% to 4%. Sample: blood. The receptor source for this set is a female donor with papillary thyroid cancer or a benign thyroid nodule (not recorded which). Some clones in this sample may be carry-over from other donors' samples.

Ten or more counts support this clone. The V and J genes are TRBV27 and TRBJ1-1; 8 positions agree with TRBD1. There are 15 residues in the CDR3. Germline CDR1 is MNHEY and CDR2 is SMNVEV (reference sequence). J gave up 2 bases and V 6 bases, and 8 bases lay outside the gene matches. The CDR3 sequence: CASSPVGTGNTEAFF. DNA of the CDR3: TGTGCCAGCAGCCCAGTGGGGACAGGCAACACTGAAGCTTTCTTT.

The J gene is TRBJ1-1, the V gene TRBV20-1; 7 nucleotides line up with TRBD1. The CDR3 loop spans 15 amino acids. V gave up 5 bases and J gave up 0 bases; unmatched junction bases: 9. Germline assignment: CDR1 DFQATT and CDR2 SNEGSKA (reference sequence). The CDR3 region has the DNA TGCAGTGCTGGGATGACAGGGCGGCTGAACACTGAAGCTTTCTTT. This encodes CSAGMTGRLNTEAFF.

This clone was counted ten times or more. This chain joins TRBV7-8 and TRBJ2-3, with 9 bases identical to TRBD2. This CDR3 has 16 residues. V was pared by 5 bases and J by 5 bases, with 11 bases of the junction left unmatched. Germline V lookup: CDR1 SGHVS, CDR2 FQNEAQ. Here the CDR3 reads CASSPGLCSGRDTQYF. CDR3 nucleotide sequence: TGTGCCAGCAGCCCGGGGTTGTGTAGCGGGAGAGATACGCAGTATTTT. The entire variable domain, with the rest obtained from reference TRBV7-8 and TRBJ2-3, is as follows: GAGVSQSPRYKVAKRGQDVALRCDPISGHVSLFWYQQALGQGPEFLTYFQNEAQLDKSGLPSDRFFAERPEGSVSTLKIQRTQQEDSAVYLCASSPGLCSGRDTQYFGPGTRLTVL.

The CDR3 sequence is CASSLEADGGELFF. In nucleotides, the CDR3 is TGTGCCAGCAGCTTGGAAGCGGACGGCGGGGAGCTGTTTTTT. This chain uses TRBV5-5 with TRBJ2-2; D is perhaps TRBD2 (5 bases). The CDR3 covers 14 residues. In germline, CDR1 is SGHKS, CDR2 YYEKEE (reference sequence). V lost 0 bases to trimming and J lost 7 bases, with 10 bases between them.

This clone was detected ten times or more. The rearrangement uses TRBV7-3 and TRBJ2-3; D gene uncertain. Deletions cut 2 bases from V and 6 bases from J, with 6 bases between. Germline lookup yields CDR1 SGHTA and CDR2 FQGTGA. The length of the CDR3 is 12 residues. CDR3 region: CASSLDLDTQYF. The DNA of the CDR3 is TGTGCCAGCAGCTTAGATCTCGATACGCAGTATTTT.

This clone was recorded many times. CDR3 region: CASSLGPLLHF. The CDR3 DNA reads TGTGCCAGCAGTTTGGGGCCCCTCCTCCACTTT. The chain is built from TRBV28 and TRBJ1-6; D possibly corresponds to TRBD1 (5 bases). CDR1 and CDR2 from the germline V gene are MDHEN and SYDVKM. Trimming stripped 3 bases from V and 15 bases from J, with 9 bases between. The CDR3 loop spans 11 amino acids.

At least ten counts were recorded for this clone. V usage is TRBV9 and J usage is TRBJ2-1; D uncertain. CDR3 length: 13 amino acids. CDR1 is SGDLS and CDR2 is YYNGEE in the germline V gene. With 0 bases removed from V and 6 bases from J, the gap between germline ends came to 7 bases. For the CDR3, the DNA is TGTGCCAGCAGCGTAGAAAAAGGCAATGAGCAGTTCTTC. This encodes CASSVEKGNEQFF.

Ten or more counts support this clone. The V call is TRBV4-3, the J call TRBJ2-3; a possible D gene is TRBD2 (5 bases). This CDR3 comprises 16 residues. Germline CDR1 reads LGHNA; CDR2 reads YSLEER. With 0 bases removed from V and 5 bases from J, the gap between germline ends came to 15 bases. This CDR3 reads CASSQEGQRGGDTQYF. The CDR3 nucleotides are TGCGCCAGCAGCCAAGAAGGGCAGAGAGGAGGAGATACGCAGTATTTT.

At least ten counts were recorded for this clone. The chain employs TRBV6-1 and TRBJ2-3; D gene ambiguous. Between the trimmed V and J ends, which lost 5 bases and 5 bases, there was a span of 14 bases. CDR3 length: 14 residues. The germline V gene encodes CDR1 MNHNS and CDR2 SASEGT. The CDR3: CASSLTQLGDTQYF. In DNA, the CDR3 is TGTGCCAGCAGTCTCACGCAATTGGGAGATACGCAGTATTTT.

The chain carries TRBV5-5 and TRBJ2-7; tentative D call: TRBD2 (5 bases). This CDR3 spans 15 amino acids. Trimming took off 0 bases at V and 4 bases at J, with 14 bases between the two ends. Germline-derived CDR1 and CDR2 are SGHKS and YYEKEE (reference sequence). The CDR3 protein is CASSLARGSNYEQYF. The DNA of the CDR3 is TGTGCCAGCAGCTTGGCCCGGGGATCTAATTACGAGCAGTACTTC.

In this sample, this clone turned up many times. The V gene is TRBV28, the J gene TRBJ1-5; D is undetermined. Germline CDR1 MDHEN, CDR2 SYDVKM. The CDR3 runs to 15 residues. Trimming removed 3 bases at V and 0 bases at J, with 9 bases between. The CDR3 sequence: CASSFGQYSNQPQHF. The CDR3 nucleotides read TGTGCCAGCAGTTTCGGTCAGTATAGCAATCAGCCCCAGCATTTT.

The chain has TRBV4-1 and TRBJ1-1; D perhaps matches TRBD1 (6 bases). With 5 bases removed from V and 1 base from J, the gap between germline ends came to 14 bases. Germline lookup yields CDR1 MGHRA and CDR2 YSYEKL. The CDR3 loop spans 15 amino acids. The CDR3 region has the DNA TGCGCCAGCAGCGCTGGGGGGGCTGGGAACACTGAAGCTTTCTTT. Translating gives CASSAGGAGNTEAFF.

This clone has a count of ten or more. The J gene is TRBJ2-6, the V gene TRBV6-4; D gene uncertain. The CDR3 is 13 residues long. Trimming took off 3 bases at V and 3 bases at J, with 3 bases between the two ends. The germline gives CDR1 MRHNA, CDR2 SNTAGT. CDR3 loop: CASSDGGANVLTF. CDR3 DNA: TGTGCCAGCAGTGATGGTGGGGCCAACGTCCTGACTTTC.

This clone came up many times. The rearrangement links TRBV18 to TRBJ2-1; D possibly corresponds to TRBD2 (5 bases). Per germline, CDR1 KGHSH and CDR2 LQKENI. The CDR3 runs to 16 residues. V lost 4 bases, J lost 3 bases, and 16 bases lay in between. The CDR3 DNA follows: TGTGCCAGCTCACGAGAGTCGGGCGGGCTCTACAATGAGCAGTTCTTC. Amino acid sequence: CASSRESGGLYNEQFF.

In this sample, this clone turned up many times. CDR3 in amino acids: CASSYPAWVTDTQYF. The CDR3 nucleotides are TGTGCCAGCAGTTACCCCGCATGGGTCACAGATACGCAGTATTTT. The V call is TRBV6-2 or TRBV6-3, the J call TRBJ2-3; D is unresolved. V lost 2 bases and J lost 2, with 11 bases in between. The CDR3 is 15 amino acids. The germline V gene encodes CDR1 MNHEY and CDR2 SVGEGT.

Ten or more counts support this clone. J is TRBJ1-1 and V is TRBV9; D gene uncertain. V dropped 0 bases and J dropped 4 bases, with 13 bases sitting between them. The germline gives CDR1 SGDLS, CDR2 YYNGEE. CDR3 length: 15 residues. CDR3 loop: CASSVGEGWGTEAFF. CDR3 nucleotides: TGTGCCAGCAGCGTAGGGGAGGGTTGGGGCACTGAAGCTTTCTTT.

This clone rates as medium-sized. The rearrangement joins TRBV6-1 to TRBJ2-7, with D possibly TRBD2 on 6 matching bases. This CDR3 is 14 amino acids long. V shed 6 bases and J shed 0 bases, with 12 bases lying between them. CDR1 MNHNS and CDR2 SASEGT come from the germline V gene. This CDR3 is CASSPERVSYEQYF. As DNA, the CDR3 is TGTGCCAGCAGCCCCGAGCGGGTCTCCTACGAGCAGTACTTC.